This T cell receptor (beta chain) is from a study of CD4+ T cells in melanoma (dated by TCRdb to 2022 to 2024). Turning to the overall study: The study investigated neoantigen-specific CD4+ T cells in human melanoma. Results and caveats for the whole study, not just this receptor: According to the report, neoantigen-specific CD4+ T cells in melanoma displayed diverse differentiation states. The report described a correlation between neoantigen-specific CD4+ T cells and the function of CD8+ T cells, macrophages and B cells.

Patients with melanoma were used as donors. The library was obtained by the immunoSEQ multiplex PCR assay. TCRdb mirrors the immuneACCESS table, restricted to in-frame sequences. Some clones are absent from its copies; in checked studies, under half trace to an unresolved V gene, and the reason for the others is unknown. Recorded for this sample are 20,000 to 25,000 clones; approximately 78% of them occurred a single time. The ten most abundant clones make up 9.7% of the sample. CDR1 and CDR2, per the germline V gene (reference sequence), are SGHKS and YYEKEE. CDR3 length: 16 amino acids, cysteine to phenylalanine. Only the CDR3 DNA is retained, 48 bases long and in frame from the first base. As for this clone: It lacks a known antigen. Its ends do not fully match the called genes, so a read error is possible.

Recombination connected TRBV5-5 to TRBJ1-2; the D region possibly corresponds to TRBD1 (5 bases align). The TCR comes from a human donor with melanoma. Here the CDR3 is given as CASSWDNSGRTYGYTF. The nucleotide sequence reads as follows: TGTGCCAGTAGCTGGGATAATTCGGGACGGACCTATGGCTACACCTTC.